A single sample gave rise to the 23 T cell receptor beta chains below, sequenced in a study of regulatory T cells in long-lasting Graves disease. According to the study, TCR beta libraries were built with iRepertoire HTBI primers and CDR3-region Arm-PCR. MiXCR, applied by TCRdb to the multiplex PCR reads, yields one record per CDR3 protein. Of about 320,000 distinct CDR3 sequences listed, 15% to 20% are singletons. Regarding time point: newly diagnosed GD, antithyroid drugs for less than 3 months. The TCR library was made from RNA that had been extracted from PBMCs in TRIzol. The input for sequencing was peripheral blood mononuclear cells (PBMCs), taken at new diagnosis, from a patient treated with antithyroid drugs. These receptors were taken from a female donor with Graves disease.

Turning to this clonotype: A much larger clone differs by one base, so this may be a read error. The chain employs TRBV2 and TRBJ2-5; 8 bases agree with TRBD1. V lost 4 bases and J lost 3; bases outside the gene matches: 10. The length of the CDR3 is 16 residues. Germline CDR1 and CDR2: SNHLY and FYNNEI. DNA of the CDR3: TGTGCCAGCAGTGTCCCCTCGGGACAGGCGGAAGAGACCCAGTACTTC. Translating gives CASSVPSGQAEETQYF.

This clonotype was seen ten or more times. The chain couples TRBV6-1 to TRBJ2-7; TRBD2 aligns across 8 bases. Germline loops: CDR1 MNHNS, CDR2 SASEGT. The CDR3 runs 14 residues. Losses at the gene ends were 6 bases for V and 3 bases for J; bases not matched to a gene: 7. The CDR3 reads CASRRAGEDYEQYF. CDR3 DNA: TGTGCCAGCAGAAGAGCGGGAGAGGACTACGAGCAGTACTTC.

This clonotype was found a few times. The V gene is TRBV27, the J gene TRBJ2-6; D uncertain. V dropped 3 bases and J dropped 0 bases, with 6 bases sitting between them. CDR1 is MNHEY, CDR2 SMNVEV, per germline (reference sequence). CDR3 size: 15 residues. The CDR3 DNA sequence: TGTGCCAGCAGTTTGATCTCCTCTGGGGCCAACGTCCTGACTTTC. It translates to CASSLISSGANVLTF.

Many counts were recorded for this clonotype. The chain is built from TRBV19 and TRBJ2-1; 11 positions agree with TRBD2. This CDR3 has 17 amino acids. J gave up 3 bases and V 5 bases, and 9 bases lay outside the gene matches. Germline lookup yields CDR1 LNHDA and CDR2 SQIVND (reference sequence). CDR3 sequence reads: CASSVQLAGALYNEQFF. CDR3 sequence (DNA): TGTGCCAGTAGTGTTCAACTAGCGGGGGCCCTCTACAATGAGCAGTTCTTC.

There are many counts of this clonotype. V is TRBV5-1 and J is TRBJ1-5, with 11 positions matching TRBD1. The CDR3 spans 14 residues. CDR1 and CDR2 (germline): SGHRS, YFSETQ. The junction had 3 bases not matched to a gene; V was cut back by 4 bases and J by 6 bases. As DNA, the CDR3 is TGCGCCAGCAGCCCCGGACAGGGGGCTCAGCCCCAGCATTTT. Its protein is CASSPGQGAQPQHF.

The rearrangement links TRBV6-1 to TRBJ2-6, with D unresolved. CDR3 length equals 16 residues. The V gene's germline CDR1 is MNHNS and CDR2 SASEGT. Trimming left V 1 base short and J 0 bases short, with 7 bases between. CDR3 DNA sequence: TGTGCCAGCAGTGAAGGGACCCTCTCTGGGGCCAACGTCCTGACTTTC. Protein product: CASSEGTLSGANVLTF.

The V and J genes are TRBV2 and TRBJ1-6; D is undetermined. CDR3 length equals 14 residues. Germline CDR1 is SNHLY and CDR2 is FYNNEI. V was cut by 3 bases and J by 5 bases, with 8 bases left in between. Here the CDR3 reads CASSDPGNNSPLHF. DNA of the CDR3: TGTGCCAGCAGTGACCCCGGGAATAATTCACCCCTCCACTTT.

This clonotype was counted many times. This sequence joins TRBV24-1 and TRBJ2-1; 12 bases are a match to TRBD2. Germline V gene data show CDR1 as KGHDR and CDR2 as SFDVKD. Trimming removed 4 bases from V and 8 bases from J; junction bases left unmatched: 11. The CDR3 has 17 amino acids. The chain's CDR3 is CATSDWTSGNGRDEQFF. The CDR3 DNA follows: TGTGCCACCAGTGACTGGACTAGCGGGAACGGGAGGGATGAGCAGTTCTTC.

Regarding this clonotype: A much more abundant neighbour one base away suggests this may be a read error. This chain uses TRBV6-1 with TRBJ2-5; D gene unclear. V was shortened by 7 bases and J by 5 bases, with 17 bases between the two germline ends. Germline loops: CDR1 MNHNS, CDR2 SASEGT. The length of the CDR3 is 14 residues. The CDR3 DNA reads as TGTGCCAGCACCGACGTTCTTGGGCGGGAGACCCAGTACTTC. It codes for CASTDVLGRETQYF.

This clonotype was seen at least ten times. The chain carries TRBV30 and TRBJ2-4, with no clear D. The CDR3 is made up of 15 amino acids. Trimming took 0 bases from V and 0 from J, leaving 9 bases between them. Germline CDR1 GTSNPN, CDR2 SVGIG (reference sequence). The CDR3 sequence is CAWSVPQLAKNIQYF. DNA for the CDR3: TGTGCCTGGAGTGTACCGCAGCTAGCCAAAAACATTCAGTACTTC.

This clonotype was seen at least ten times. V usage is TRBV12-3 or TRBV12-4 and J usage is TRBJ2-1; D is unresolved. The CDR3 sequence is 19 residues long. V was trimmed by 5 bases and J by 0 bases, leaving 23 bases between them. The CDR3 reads CASSLGQVLLRASYNEQFF. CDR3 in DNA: TGTGCCAGCAGTCTTGGTCAGGTCCTACTTAGGGCCTCCTACAATGAGCAGTTCTTC.

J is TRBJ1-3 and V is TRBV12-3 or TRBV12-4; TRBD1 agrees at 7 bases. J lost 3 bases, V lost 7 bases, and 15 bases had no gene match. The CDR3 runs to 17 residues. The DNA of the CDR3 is TGTGCCAGCACCCGAAGCGGACAGGTGATAAGTGGAAACACCATATATTTT. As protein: CASTRSGQVISGNTIYF.

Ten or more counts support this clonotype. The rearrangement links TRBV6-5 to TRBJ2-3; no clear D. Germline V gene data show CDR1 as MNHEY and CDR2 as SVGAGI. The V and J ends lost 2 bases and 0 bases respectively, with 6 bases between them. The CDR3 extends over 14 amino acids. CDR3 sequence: CASSYGGSTDTQYF. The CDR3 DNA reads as TGTGCCAGCAGTTACGGCGGAAGCACAGATACGCAGTATTTT.

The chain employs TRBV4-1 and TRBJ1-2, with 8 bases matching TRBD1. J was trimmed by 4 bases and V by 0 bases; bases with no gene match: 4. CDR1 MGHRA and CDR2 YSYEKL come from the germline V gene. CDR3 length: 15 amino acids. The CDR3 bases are TGCGCCAGCAGCCAAGATAGGGGGACAGGCTATGGCTACACCTTC. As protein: CASSQDRGTGYGYTF.

The CDR3 protein is CASSPRGAGAPNTGELFF. The CDR3 DNA reads TGTGCCAGCAGTCCCCGGGGGGCGGGGGCACCGAACACCGGGGAGCTGTTTTTT. The chain links TRBV6-1 to TRBJ2-2, with a weak D call TRBD2 (7 bases). V lost 5 bases and J 0 bases, leaving 19 bases between the germline ends. The CDR3 consists of 18 residues. The germline gives CDR1 MNHNS, CDR2 SASEGT.

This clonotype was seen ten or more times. This chain's CDR3 is CASSLVTSGKREQYF. The CDR3 DNA sequence: TGCGCCAGCAGCTTGGTTACTAGCGGGAAACGCGAGCAGTACTTC. V is TRBV5-1 and J is TRBJ2-7, with 10 bases that match TRBD2. The CDR3 is 15 residues long. After removal of 0 bases from V and 6 bases from J, the junction contained 6 bases not matched to a gene. CDR1 and CDR2 (germline): SGHRS, YFSETQ.

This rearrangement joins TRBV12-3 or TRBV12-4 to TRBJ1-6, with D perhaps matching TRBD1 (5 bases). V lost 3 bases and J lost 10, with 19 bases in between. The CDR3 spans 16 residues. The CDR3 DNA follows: TGTGCCAGCAGTTTTAGCCCCCAGCCCGGGACGTCACCCCTCCACTTT. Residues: CASSFSPQPGTSPLHF.

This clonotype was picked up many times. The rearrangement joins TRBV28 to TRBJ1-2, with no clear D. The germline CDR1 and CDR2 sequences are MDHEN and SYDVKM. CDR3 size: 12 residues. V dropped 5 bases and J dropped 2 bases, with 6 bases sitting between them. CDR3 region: CASSLTNYGYTF. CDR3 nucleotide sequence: TGTGCCAGCAGTCTGACCAACTATGGCTACACCTTC.

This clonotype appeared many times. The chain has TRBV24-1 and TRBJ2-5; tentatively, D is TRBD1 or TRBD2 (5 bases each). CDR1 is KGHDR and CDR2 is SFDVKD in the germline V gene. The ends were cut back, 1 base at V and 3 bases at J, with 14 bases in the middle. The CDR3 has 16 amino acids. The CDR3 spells CATSDFVGGSEETQYF. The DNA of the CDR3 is TGTGCCACCAGTGATTTTGTTGGGGGATCGGAAGAGACCCAGTACTTC.

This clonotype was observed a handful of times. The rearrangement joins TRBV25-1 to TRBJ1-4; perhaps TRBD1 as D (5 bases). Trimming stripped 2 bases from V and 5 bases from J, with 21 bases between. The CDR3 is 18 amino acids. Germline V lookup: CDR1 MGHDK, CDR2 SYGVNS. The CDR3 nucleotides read TGTGCCAGCAGTGAAATCCTGACAGAACCGCACCAGAATGAAAAACTGTTTTTT. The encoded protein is CASSEILTEPHQNEKLFF.

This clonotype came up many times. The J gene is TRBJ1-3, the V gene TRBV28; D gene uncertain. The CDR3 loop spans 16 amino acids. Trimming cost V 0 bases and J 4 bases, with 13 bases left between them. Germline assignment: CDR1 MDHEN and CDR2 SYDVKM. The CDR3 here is CASSLWAGVHGNTIYF. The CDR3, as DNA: TGTGCCAGCAGTTTATGGGCAGGCGTACACGGAAACACCATATATTTT.

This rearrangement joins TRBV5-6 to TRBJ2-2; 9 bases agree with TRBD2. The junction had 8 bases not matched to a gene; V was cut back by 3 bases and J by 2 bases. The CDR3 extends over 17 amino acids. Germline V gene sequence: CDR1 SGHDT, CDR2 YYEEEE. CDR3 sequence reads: CASSSGSGTSNTGELFF. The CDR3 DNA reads TGTGCCAGCAGCTCTGGGTCGGGGACTAGCAACACCGGGGAGCTGTTTTTT.

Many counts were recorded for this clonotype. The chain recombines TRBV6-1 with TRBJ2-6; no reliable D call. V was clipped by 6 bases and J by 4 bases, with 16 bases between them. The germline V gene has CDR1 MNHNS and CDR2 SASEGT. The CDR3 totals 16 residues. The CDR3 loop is CASSLRPFGGANVLTF. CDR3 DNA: TGTGCCAGCAGCCTAAGACCTTTCGGAGGGGCCAACGTCCTGACTTTC.